The 31 T cell receptor beta chains listed next were all sequenced from one sample in a study of siplizumab effects on memory and regulatory T cells. The method was immunoSEQ multiplex PCR; TCRdb's version includes in-frame clones alone and lacks a portion of them. There are about 110,000 clones in the sample; 80% to 95% occur only once, and 1% to 1.5% lies in the top ten. Sequencing used CD4+ T cells sorted from blood. These receptors came from a human donor in good health.

This rearrangement joins TRBV5-1 to TRBJ2-7, with a weak D call TRBD1 (6 bases). The germline V gene has CDR1 SGHRS and CDR2 YFSETQ. Trimming took 7 bases from V and 0 from J, leaving 14 bases between them. The CDR3 runs 14 residues. The DNA for the CDR3 is TGCGCCAGCGGCAAACAGGGAAGCTCCTACGAGCAGTACTTC. This encodes CASGKQGSSYEQYF. The whole variable domain, remainder taken from reference TRBV5-1 and TRBJ2-7, is KAGVTQTPRYLIKTRGQQVTLSCSPISGHRSVSWYQQTPGQGLQFLFEYFSETQRNKGNFPGRFSGRQFSNSRSEMNVSTLELGDSALYLCASGKQGSSYEQYFGPGTRLTVT.

V gene TRBV7-9 combines with J gene TRBJ1-2, with D maybe TRBD1 (6 bases). Germline-derived CDR1 and CDR2 are SEHNR and FQNEAQ (reference sequence). The length of the CDR3 is 12 residues. V lost 5 bases and J 8 bases, leaving 12 bases between the germline ends. The CDR3 bases are TGTGCCAGCAGCCCGCGACAGGAGGGCTACACCTTC. It specifies CASSPRQEGYTF.

This rearrangement joins TRBV2 to TRBJ1-1; D remains unclear. The CDR3 is 13 residues long. Trimming left V 6 bases short and J 9 bases short, with 17 bases between. The germline V gene encodes CDR1 SNHLY and CDR2 FYNNEI. The CDR3 here is CASRKEAGSKAFF. CDR3 DNA sequence: TGTGCCAGCAGAAAAGAGGCAGGATCTAAAGCTTTCTTT.

The V call is TRBV7-3, the J call TRBJ2-2, with 9 bases identical to TRBD1. CDR3 size: 15 residues. V shed 1 base, J shed 5 bases, and the junction held 2 bases outside the gene matches. The V gene's germline CDR1 is SGHTA and CDR2 FQGTGA. Here the CDR3 DNA reads TGTGCCAGCAGCTTAAGGACAGGGGCGACCGGGGAGCTGTTTTTT. This gives the protein CASSLRTGATGELFF.

The chain joins TRBV27 to TRBJ1-4; 7 nucleotides line up with TRBD1. Trimming removed 4 bases from V and 4 bases from J; junction bases left unmatched: 9. The germline CDR1 and CDR2 sequences are MNHEY and SMNVEV (reference sequence). The CDR3 spans 16 residues. DNA for the CDR3: TGTGCCAGCAGTTCGGGGGGGGGACAGTATAATGAAAAACTGTTTTTT. Its translation is CASSSGGGQYNEKLFF.

There are a few counts of this clone. The chain is built from TRBV29-1 and TRBJ1-5, with 12 bases that match TRBD1. CDR3 length equals 15 residues. Germline loops: CDR1 SQVTM, CDR2 ANQGSEA. Losses at the gene ends were 4 bases for V and 6 bases for J; bases not matched to a gene: 7. The CDR3 sequence is CSVGAGTGGSQPQHF. CDR3 nucleotides: TGCAGCGTTGGGGCTGGGACAGGGGGCTCTCAGCCCCAGCATTTT.

The chain has TRBV15 and TRBJ1-1; perhaps TRBD1 as D (5 bases). Germline CDR1 LNHNV, CDR2 YYDKDF (reference sequence). Deletions cut 2 bases from V and 5 bases from J, with 12 bases between. The CDR3 spans 14 residues. The CDR3 region has the DNA TGTGCCACCAGCAGACGCGGGGCGGGGACTGAAGCTTTCTTT. Translating it yields CATSRRGAGTEAFF.

The chain recombines TRBV7-2 with TRBJ1-6, with unresolved D. The CDR3 is made up of 12 amino acids. With 5 bases removed from V and 2 bases from J, the gap between germline ends came to 1 base. Germline lookup yields CDR1 SGHTA and CDR2 FQGNSA. The CDR3, as DNA: TGTGCCAGCAGCGCCTATAATTCACCCCTCCACTTT. Translated, it gives CASSAYNSPLHF.

The sample holds one count of this clone. This chain joins TRBV28 and TRBJ2-3; TRBD1 is a possible D gene (6 bases). Trimming took off 5 bases at V and 7 bases at J, with 16 bases between the two ends. CDR3 length: 14 amino acids. The germline CDR1 and CDR2 sequences are MDHEN and SYDVKM. In DNA form, the CDR3 reads TGTGCCAGCAGTACCCCCAGGGGCGTAAATACGCAGTATTTT. Translation: CASSTPRGVNTQYF.

The V call is TRBV20-1, the J call TRBJ1-1; D gene uncertain. The germline V and J ends were trimmed by 6 bases and 8 bases, with 7 bases remaining between them. The CDR3 runs to 9 residues. Germline V lookup: CDR1 DFQATT, CDR2 SNEGSKA (reference sequence). This chain's CDR3 is CSANQEAFF. CDR3 coding DNA: TGCAGTGCAAACCAGGAAGCTTTCTTT.

The chain joins TRBV6-5 to TRBJ1-2; D is perhaps TRBD1 (5 bases). This CDR3 is built from 13 residues. Germline CDR1 MNHEY, CDR2 SVGAGI. Trimming stripped 3 bases from V and 1 base from J, with 6 bases between. CDR3: CASSYDSNYGYTF. The CDR3 coding sequence is TGTGCCAGCAGTTATGACAGTAACTATGGCTACACCTTC.

The chain carries TRBV5-1 and TRBJ2-1; D not certain. Germline loops: CDR1 SGHRS, CDR2 YFSETQ. The length of the CDR3 is 12 residues. Trimming pared 2 bases from V and 9 bases from J, leaving 9 bases between. The CDR3 reads CASSFQTLEQFF. In nucleotides, the CDR3 is TGCGCCAGCAGCTTTCAGACCCTTGAGCAGTTCTTC.

The V gene is TRBV4-1, the J gene TRBJ2-5; maybe TRBD2 (7 bases). CDR1 is MGHRA and CDR2 is YSYEKL in the germline V gene. The CDR3 contains 15 residues. The V and J ends lost 4 bases and 2 bases respectively, with 14 bases between them. CDR3 residues: CASSRSGTQQETQYF. DNA for the CDR3: TGCGCCAGCAGCCGGAGCGGGACACAACAAGAGACCCAGTACTTC.

The V gene is TRBV7-8, the J gene TRBJ2-2; D remains ambiguous. V dropped 4 bases and J dropped 7 bases, with 19 bases sitting between them. The germline V gene encodes CDR1 SGHVS and CDR2 FQNEAQ. The CDR3 has 16 residues. CDR3 coding DNA: TGTGCCAGCAGCTCTCCGTTCACACGCCAAATCGGGGAGCTGTTTTTT. Amino acid sequence: CASSSPFTRQIGELFF.

The V and J genes are TRBV6-4 and TRBJ2-2, with D hard to call. The CDR3 length is 13 residues. Germline loops: CDR1 MRHNA, CDR2 SNTAGT. V lost 2 bases to trimming and J lost 6 bases, with 7 bases between them. The DNA for the CDR3 is TGTGCCAGCAGTGACGACTGGGCCGGGGAGCTGTTTTTT. Its translation is CASSDDWAGELFF.

The genes are TRBV29-1 and TRBJ2-5; no clear D gene. Per germline, CDR1 SQVTM and CDR2 ANQGSEA. The CDR3 is 11 residues long. Trimming pared 8 bases from V and 4 bases from J, leaving 11 bases between. Written as DNA, the CDR3 is TGCAGCCGTGTTGAAGGAGAGACCCAGTACTTC. It encodes CSRVEGETQYF.

The rearrangement links TRBV5-6 to TRBJ1-2, with 9 nucleotides matching TRBD1. Germline CDR1 is SGHDT and CDR2 is YYEEEE. This CDR3 has 14 amino acids. The junction had 5 bases not matched to a gene; V was cut back by 3 bases and J by 5 bases. CDR3 in DNA: TGTGCCAGCAGCTCGGGACAGGGAGTATATGGCTACACCTTC. Residues: CASSSGQGVYGYTF.

This rearrangement joins TRBV29-1 to TRBJ1-2; D gene ambiguous. The CDR3 totals 11 residues. The germline gives CDR1 SQVTM, CDR2 ANQGSEA. Trimming removed 4 bases from V and 3 bases from J, with 6 bases in between. CDR3 coding DNA: TGCAGCGTTGGGCGTGACTATGGCTACACCTTC. Protein sequence: CSVGRDYGYTF. Full variable domain (rest looked up from reference TRBV29-1 and TRBJ1-2): SAVISQKPSRDICQRGTSLTIQCQVDSQVTMMFWYRQQPGQSLTLIATANQGSEATYESGFVIDKFPISRPNLTFSTLTVSNMSPEDSSIYLCSVGRDYGYTFGSGTRLTVV.

V usage is TRBV5-4 and J usage is TRBJ2-7, with TRBD1 matching over 10 bases. The trim removed 10 bases at V and 6 bases at J, leaving 16 bases unmatched. Germline-derived CDR1 and CDR2 are SGHNT and YYREEE (reference sequence). The CDR3 has 15 amino acids. CDR3 bases: TGTGCCGTACCCTCCGACGGGACAGGGGCAGGCGAGCAGTACTTC. Translated, it gives CAVPSDGTGAGEQYF.

In this sample, this clone turned up once. The chain carries TRBV27 and TRBJ2-3; D remains ambiguous. The germline V gene has CDR1 MNHEY and CDR2 SMNVEV (reference sequence). The CDR3 runs to 14 residues. Trimming removed 2 bases at V and 0 bases at J, with 6 bases between. As DNA, the CDR3 is TGTGCCAGCAGTTTAGCGGACAGCACAGATACGCAGTATTTT. Translating gives CASSLADSTDTQYF.

The V gene is TRBV6-1, the J gene TRBJ2-6; no firm D call. The CDR3 totals 15 residues. V lost 2 bases to trimming and J lost 0 bases, with 5 bases between them. Germline V CDR1 and CDR2: MNHNS, SASEGT. CDR3 nucleotide sequence: TGTGCCAGCAGTGAATTAAGCTCTGGGGCCAACGTCCTGACTTTC. This codes for CASSELSSGANVLTF.

The J gene is TRBJ2-1, the V gene TRBV6-5; D is uncertain. The CDR3 has 14 residues. V was trimmed by 0 bases and J by 3 bases, leaving 6 bases between them. Germline V gene sequence: CDR1 MNHEY, CDR2 SVGAGI. CDR3 bases: TGTGCCAGCAGTTACTCCCGCAGCTACAATGAGCAGTTCTTC. Translated, it gives CASSYSRSYNEQFF.

V usage is TRBV7-9 and J usage is TRBJ2-5, with D possibly being TRBD2 (5 bases). The V and J ends lost 5 bases and 4 bases respectively, with 11 bases between them. The CDR3 is made up of 13 amino acids. Germline assignment: CDR1 SEHNR and CDR2 FQNEAQ (reference sequence). In DNA, the CDR3 is TGTGCCAGCAGCCTCCGGGCGGGAGAGACCCAGTACTTC. Translation gives CASSLRAGETQYF. Based on the CDR3 plus reference TRBV7-9 and TRBJ2-5, the full variable domain is DTGVSQNPRHKITKRGQNVTFRCDPISEHNRLYWYRQTLGQGPEFLTYFQNEAQLEKSRLLSDRFSAERPKGSFSTLEIQRTEQGDSAMYLCASSLRAGETQYFGPGTRLLVL.

The rearrangement uses TRBV6-5 and TRBJ1-3; D is possibly TRBD1 (5 bases). Germline values: CDR1 MNHEY, CDR2 SVGAGI. The V and J ends lost 0 bases and 2 bases respectively, with 8 bases between them. The CDR3 is 15 residues long. The CDR3 loop is CASSYSGGTGNTIYF. CDR3 sequence (DNA): TGTGCCAGCAGTTACTCTGGGGGTACTGGAAACACCATATATTTT.

This chain's CDR3 is CASSETGYEQYF. CDR3 sequence (DNA): TGTGCCAGCAGTGAAACAGGCTACGAGCAGTACTTC. The V call is TRBV2, the J call TRBJ2-7; possible D gene TRBD1, 5 bases. Germline lookup yields CDR1 SNHLY and CDR2 FYNNEI. Trimming took 2 bases from V and 3 from J, leaving 5 bases between them. The CDR3 has 12 amino acids.

J is TRBJ1-2 and V is TRBV6-5; D call uncertain. Looked up from germline, CDR1 is MNHEY and CDR2 is SVGAGI. This CDR3 spans 14 amino acids. V shed 5 bases and J shed 6 bases, with 16 bases lying between them. CDR3 nucleotide sequence: TGTGCCAGCAGTGAAGAGGGCGACTTGGATGGCTACACCTTC. It translates to CASSEEGDLDGYTF.

The J gene is TRBJ1-3, the V gene TRBV7-9; D is ambiguous. Trimming stripped 5 bases from V and 0 bases from J, with 17 bases between. CDR3 length: 17 amino acids. CDR1 and CDR2 (germline): SEHNR, FQNEAQ (reference sequence). The DNA of the CDR3 is TGTGCCAGCAGCCCCTCGCGGAGCGTGGTCTCTGGAAACACCATATATTTT. Translating gives CASSPSRSVVSGNTIYF.

This chain connects TRBV5-1 to TRBJ2-1; 11 nucleotides match TRBD2. V gave up 0 bases and J gave up 2 bases; unmatched junction bases: 7. CDR3 length: 18 amino acids. Germline CDR1 and CDR2: SGHRS and YFSETQ. The CDR3 region is CASSLEGLAGGPYNEQFF. The CDR3 DNA reads TGCGCCAGCAGCTTGGAGGGGCTAGCGGGGGGTCCCTACAATGAGCAGTTCTTC.

The chain carries TRBV29-1 and TRBJ2-5; D perhaps matches TRBD1 (5 bases). Germline V lookup: CDR1 SQVTM, CDR2 ANQGSEA. Trimming took 6 bases from V and 5 from J, leaving 10 bases between them. This CDR3 spans 11 amino acids. CDR3 region: CSVRQQETQYF. CDR3 DNA: TGCAGCGTCAGACAGCAGGAGACCCAGTACTTC.

The chain links TRBV9 to TRBJ2-5, with 12 bases matching TRBD2. Germline V gives CDR1 SGDLS, CDR2 YYNGEE. CDR3 size: 20 residues. The trim removed 1 base at V and 2 bases at J, leaving 15 bases unmatched. CDR3 sequence: CASSVRLGRVLAGGQETQYF. CDR3 DNA sequence: TGTGCCAGCAGCGTACGTTTGGGGAGGGTACTAGCGGGGGGTCAAGAGACCCAGTACTTC. The full variable domain, rest sourced from reference TRBV9 and TRBJ2-5, is DSGVTQTPKHLITATGQRVTLRCSPRSGDLSVYWYQQSLDQGLQFLIQYYNGEERAKGNILERFSAQQFPDLHSELNLSSLELGDSALYFCASSVRLGRVLAGGQETQYFGPGTRLLVL.

The chain recombines TRBV11-2 with TRBJ1-6; maybe TRBD1 (5 bases). The CDR3 contains 14 residues. Germline V gene data show CDR1 as SGHAT and CDR2 as FQNNGV. The V end lost 7 bases, the J end lost 7 bases, and 14 bases lay between the germline ends. CDR3 sequence: CASNWGGVNSPLHF. The DNA for the CDR3 is TGTGCCAGCAACTGGGGAGGGGTGAATTCACCCCTCCACTTT.